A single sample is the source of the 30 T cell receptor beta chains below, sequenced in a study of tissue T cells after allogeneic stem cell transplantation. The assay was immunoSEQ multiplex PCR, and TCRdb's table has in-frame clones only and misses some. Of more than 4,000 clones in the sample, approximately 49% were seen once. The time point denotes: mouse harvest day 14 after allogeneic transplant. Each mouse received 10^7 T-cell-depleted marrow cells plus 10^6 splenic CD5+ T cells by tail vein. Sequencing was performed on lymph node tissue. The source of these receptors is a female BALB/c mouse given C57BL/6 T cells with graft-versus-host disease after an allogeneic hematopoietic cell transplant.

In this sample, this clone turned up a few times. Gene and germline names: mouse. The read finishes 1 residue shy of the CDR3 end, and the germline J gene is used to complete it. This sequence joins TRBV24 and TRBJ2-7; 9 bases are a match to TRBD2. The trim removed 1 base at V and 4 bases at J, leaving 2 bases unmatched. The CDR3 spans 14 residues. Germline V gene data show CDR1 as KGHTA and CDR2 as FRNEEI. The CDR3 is CASSLSLGGYEQYF. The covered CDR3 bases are TGTGCCAGCAGTCTGTCGCTGGGGGGGTATGAACAGTAC.

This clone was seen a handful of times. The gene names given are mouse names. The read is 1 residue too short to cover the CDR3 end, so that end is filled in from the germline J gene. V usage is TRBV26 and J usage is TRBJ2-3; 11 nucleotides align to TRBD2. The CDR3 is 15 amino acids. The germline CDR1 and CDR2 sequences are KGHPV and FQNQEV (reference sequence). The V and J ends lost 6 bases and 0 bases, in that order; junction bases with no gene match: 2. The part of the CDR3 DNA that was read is TGTGCCAGCAGGGGACTGGGGGCTAGTGCAGAAACGCTGTAT. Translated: CASRGLGASAETLY. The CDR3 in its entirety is CASRGLGASAETLYF.

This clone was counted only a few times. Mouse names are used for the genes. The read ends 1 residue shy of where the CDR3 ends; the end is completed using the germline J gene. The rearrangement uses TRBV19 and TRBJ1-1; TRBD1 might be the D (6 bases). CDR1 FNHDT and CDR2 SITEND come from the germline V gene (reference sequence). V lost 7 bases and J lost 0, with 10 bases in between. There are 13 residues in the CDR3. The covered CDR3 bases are TGTGCCAGCGCGGACAGAACAAACACAGAAGTCTTC. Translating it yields CASADRTNTEVF. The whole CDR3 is CASADRTNTEVFF.

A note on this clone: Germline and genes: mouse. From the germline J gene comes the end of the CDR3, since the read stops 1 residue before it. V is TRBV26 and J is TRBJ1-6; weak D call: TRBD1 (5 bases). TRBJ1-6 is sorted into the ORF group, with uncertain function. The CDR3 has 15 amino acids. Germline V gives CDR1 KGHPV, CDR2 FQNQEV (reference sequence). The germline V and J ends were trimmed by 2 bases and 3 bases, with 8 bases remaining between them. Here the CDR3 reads CASSLLDNYNSPLYF. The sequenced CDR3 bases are TGTGCCAGCAGTCTGCTGGACAACTATAATTCGCCCCTCTAC.

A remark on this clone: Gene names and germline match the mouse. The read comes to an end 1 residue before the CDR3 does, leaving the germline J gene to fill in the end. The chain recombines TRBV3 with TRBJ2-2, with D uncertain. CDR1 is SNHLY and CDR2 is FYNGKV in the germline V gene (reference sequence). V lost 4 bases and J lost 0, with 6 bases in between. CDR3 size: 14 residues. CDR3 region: CASSSGTNTGQLYF. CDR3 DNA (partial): TGTGCCAGCAGCTCCGGGACAAACACCGGGCAGCTCTAC. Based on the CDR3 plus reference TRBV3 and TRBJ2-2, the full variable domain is GPKVLQIPSHQIIDMGQMVTLNCDPVSNHLYFYWYKQILGQQMEFLVNFYNGKVMEKSKLFKDQFSVERPDGSYFTLKIQPTALEDSAVYFCASSSGTNTGQLYFGEGSKLTVL.

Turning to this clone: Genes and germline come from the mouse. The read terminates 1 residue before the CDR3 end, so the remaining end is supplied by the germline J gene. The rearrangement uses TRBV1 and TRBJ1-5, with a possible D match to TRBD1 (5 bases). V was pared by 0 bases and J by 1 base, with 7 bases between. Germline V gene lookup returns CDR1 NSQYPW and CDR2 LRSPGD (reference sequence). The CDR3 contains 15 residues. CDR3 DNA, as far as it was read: TGCACCTGCAGTGCAGAACGGGGGAACAACCAGGCTCCGCTT. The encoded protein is CTCSAERGNNQAPL. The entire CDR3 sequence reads CTCSAERGNNQAPLF.

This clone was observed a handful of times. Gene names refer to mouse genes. Partial CDR3 DNA: TGTGGTGCTAGCCGGGACAGTTACACAGAAGTCTTC. Protein sequence: CGASRDSYTEVF. The full CDR3 sequence reads CGASRDSYTEVFF. V usage is TRBV20 and J usage is TRBJ1-1, with 7 positions matching TRBD1. The read stops 1 residue short of the end of the CDR3; the missing end is completed from the germline J gene. V lost 3 bases, J lost 3 bases, and 4 bases stayed unmatched. The CDR3 has 13 amino acids. Germline CDR1 and CDR2: GFQATS and STVNSAI.

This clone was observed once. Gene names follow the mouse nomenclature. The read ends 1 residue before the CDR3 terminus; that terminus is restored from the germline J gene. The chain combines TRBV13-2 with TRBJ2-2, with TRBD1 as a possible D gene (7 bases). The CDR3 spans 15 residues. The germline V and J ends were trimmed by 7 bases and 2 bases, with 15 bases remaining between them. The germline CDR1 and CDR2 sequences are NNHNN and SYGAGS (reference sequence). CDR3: CASSLEGANTGQLYF. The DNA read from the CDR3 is TGTGCCAGCAGCTTAGAGGGGGCGAACACCGGGCAGCTCTAC.

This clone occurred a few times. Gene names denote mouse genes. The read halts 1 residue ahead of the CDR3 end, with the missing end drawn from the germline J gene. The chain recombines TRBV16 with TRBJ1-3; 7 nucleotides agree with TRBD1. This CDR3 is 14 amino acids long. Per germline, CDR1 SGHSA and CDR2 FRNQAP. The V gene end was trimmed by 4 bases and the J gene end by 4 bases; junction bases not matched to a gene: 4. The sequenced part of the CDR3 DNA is TGTGCAAGCAGCTCACAGGGGAGAGGAAATACGCTCTAT. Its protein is CASSSQGRGNTLY. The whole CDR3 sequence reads CASSSQGRGNTLYF. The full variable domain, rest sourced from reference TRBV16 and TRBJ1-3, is NAGVIQTPRHKVTGKGQEATLWCEPISGHSAVFWYRQTIVQGLEFLTYFRNQAPIDDSGMPKERFSAQMPNQSHSTLKIQSTQPQDSAVYLCASSSQGRGNTLYFGEGSRLIVV.

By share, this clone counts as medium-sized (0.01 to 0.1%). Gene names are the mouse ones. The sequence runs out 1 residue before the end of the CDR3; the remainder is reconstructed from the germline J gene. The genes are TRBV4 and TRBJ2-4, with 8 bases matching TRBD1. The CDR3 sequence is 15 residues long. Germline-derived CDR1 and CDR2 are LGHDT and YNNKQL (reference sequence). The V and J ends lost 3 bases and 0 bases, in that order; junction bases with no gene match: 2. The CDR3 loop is CASSYGQGSQNTLYF. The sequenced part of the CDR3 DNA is TGTGCCAGCAGCTACGGACAGGGTAGTCAAAACACCTTGTAC. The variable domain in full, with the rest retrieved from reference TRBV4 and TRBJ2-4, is ETAVFQTPNYHVTQVGNEVSFNCKQTLGHDTMYWYKQDSKKLLKIMFSYNNKQLIVNETVPRRFSPQSSDKAHLNLRIKSVEPEDSAVYLCASSYGQGSQNTLYFGAGTRLSVL.

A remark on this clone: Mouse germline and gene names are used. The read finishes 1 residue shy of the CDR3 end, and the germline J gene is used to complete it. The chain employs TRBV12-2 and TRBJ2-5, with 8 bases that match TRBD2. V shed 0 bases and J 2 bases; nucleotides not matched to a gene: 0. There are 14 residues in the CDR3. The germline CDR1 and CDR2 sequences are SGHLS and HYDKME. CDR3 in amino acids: CASSLTGGQDTQYF. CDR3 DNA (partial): TGTGCCAGCTCTCTCACTGGGGGCCAAGACACCCAGTAC.

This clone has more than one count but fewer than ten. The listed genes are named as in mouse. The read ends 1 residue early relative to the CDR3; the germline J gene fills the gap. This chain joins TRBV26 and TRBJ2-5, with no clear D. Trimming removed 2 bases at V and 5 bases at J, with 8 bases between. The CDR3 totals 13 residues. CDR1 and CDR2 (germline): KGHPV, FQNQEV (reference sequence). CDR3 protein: CASSLTEGDTQYF. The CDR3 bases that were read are TGTGCCAGCAGTCTGACTGAGGGAGACACCCAGTAC.

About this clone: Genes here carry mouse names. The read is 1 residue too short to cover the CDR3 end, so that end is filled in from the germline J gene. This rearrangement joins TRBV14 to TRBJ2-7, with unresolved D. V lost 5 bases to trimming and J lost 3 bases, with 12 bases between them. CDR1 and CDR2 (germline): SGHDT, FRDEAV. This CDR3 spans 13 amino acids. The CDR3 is CASRPRQYYEQYF. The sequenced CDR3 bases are TGTGCCAGCAGACCGCGACAATACTATGAACAGTAC. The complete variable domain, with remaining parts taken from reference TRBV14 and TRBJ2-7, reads EAGVTQSPRYAVLQEGQAVSFWCDPISGHDTLYWYQQPRDQGPQLLVYFRDEAVIDNSQLPSDRFSAVRPKGTNSTLKIQSAKQGDTATYLCASRPRQYYEQYFGPGTRLTVL.

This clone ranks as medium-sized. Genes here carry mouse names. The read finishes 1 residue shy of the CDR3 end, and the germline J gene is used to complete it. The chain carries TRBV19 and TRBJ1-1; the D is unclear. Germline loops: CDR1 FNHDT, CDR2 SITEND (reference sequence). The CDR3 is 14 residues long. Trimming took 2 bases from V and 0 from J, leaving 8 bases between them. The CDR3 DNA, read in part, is TGTGCCAGCAGTATTCCCAGATCAAACACAGAAGTCTTC. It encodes CASSIPRSNTEVF. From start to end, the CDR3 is CASSIPRSNTEVFF.

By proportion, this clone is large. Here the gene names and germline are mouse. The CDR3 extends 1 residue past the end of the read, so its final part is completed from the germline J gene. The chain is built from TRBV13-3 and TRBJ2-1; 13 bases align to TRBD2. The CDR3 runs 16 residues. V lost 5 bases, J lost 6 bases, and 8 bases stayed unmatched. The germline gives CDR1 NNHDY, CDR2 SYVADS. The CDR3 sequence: CASSPGLGGRGAEQFF. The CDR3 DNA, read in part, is TGTGCCAGCAGCCCCGGACTGGGGGGGCGAGGTGCTGAGCAGTTC.

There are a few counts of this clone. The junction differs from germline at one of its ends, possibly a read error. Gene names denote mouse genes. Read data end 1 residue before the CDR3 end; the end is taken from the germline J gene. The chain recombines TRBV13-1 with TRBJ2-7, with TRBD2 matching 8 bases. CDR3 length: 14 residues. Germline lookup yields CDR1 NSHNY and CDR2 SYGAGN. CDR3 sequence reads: CASGDGGGTYEQYF. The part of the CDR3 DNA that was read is TGTGCCAGCGGTGATGGGGGGGGCACCTATGAACAGTAC.

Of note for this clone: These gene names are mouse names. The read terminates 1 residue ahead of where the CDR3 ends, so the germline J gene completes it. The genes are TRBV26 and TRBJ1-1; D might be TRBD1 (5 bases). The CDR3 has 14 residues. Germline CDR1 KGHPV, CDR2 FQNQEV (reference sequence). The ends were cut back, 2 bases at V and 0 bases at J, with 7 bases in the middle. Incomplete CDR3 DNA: TGTGCCAGCAGTCTGGGACAAGCAAACACAGAAGTCTTC. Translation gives CASSLGQANTEVF. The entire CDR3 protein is CASSLGQANTEVFF.

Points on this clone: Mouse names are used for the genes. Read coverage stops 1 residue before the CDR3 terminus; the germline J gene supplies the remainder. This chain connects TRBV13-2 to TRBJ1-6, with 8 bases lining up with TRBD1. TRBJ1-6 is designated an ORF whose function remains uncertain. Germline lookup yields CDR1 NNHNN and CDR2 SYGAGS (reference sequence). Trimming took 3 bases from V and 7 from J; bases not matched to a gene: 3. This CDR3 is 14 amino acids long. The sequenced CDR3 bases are TGTGCCAGCGGTGGCCAGGGGGCAAATTCGCCCCTCTAC. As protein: CASGGQGANSPLY. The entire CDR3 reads CASGGQGANSPLYF.

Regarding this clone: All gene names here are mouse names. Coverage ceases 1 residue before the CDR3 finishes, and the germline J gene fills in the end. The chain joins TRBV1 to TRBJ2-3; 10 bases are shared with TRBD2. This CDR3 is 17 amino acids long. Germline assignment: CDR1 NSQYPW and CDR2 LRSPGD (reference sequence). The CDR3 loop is CPRRALLGGSSAETLYF. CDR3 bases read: TGCCCCCGCCGTGCACTACTGGGGGGGTCTAGTGCAGAAACGCTGTAT.

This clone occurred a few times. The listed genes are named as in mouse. The sequenced part of the CDR3 DNA is TGTGCCAGCAGCCCACAGGGGTTCTCCTATGAACAGTAC. Its protein is CASSPQGFSYEQY. Given in full, the CDR3 is CASSPQGFSYEQYF. The rearrangement uses TRBV5 and TRBJ2-7, with 7 positions matching TRBD1. The read is 1 residue too short to cover the CDR3 end, so that end is filled in from the germline J gene. Unmatched junction bases numbered 3, after V lost 4 bases and J lost 0 bases. This CDR3 has 14 residues. Per the germline V gene, CDR1 is LGHNA and CDR2 is YNLKQL (reference sequence).

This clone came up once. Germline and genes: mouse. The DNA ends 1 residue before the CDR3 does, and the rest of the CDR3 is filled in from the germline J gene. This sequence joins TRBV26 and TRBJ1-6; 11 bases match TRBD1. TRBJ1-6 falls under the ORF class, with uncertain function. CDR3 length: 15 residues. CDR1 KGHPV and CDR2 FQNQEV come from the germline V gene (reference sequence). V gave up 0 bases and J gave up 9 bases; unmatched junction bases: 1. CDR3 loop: CASSLSGTGGSPLYF. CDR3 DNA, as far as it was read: TGTGCCAGCAGTCTGTCCGGGACAGGGGGTTCGCCCCTCTAC.

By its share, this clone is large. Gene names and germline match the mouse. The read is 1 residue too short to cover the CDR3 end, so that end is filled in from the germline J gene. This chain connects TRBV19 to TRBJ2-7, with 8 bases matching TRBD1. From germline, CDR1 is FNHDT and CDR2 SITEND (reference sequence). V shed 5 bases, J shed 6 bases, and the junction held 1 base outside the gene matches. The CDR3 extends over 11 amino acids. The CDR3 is CASRQGVEQYF. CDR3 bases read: TGTGCCAGCAGACAGGGGGTTGAACAGTAC.

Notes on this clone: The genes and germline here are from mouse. The CDR3 bases that were read are TGTGCAAGCAGCTTAAACAGTGCAGAAACGCTGTAT. This sequence encodes CASSLNSAETLY. The entire CDR3 protein is CASSLNSAETLYF. The chain is built from TRBV16 and TRBJ2-3; no clear D. Read coverage stops 1 residue before the CDR3 terminus; the germline J gene supplies the remainder. This CDR3 has 13 amino acids. V was trimmed by 2 bases and J by 0 bases, leaving 3 bases between them. Germline V gives CDR1 SGHSA, CDR2 FRNQAP.

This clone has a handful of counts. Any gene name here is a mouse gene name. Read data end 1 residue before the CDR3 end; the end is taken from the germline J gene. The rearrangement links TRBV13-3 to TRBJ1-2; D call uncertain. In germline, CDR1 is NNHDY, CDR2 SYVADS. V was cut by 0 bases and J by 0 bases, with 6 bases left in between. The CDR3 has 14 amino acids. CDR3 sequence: CASSDDKSNSDYTF. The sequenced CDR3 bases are TGTGCCAGCAGTGATGACAAATCAAACTCCGACTACACC.

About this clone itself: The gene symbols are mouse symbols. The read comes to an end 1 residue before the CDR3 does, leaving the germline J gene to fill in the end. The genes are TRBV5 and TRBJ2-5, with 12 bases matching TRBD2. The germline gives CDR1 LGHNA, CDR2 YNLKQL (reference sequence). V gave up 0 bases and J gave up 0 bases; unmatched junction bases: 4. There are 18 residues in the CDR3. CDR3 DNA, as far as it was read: TGTGCCAGCAGCCAAGATGAGGGACTGGGGGGTAACCAAGACACCCAGTAC. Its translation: CASSQDEGLGGNQDTQY. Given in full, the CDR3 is CASSQDEGLGGNQDTQYF.

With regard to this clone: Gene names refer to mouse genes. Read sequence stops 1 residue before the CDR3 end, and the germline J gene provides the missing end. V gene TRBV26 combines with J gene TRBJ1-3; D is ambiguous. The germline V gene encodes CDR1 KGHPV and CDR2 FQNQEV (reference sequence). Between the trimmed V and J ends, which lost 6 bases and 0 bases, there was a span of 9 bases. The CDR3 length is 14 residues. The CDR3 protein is CASSPDNSGNTLYF. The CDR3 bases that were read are TGTGCCAGCAGCCCCGACAATTCTGGAAATACGCTCTAT.

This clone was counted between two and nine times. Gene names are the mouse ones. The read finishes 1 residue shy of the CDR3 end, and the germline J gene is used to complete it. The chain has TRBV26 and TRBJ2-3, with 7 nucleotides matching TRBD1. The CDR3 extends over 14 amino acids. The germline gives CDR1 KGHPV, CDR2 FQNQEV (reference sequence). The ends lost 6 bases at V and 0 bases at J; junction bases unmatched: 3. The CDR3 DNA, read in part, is TGTGCCAGCAGGGACAGGACGAGTGCAGAAACGCTGTAT. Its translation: CASRDRTSAETLY. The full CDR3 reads CASRDRTSAETLYF.

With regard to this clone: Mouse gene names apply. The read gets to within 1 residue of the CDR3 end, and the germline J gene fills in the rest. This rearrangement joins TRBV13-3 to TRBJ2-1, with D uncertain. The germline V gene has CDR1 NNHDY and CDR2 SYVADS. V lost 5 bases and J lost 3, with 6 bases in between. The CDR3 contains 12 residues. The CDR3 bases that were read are TGTGCCAGCAGCCCCCCCTATGCTGAGCAGTTC. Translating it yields CASSPPYAEQF. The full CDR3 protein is CASSPPYAEQFF.

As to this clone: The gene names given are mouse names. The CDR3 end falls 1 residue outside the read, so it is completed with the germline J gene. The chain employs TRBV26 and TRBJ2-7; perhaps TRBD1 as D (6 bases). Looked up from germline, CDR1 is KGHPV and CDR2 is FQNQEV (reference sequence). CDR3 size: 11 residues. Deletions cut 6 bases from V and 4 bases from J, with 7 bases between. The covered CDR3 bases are TGTGCCAGCAGGGGACAATATGAACAGTAC. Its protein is CASRGQYEQY. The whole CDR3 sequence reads CASRGQYEQYF.

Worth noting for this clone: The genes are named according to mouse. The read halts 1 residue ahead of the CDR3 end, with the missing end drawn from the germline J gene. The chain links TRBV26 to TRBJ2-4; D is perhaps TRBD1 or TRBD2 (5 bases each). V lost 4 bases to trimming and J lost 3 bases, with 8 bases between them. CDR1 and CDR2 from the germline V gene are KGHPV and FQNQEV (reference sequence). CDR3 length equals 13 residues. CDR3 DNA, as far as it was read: TGTGCCAGCAGTCCGAGGGGCCAAAACACCTTGTAC. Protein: CASSPRGQNTLY. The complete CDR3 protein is CASSPRGQNTLYF.